Presented here are 28 T cell receptor beta chains from one specimen sequenced in a study of cytomegalovirus exposure and HLA in healthy donors. The protocol was immunoSEQ multiplex PCR, while the TCRdb copy is restricted to in-frame clones and leaves out a portion. The sample lists about 120,000 clones; around 90% were seen once. Sequencing was performed on PBMCs. All receptors derive from a woman between 18 and 29 years old in good health and CMV-seronegative.

This chain uses TRBV10-3 with TRBJ2-5; 7 bases are a match to TRBD1. The CDR3 totals 12 residues. V was pared by 8 bases and J by 7 bases, with 7 bases of the junction left unmatched. Germline V gene lookup returns CDR1 ENHRY and CDR2 SYGVKD. CDR3 nucleotides: TGTGCCATCGGACAGGCCGACGGGACCCAGTACTTC. Translation: CAIGQADGTQYF.

The chain is built from TRBV19 and TRBJ1-5; TRBD1 aligns across 8 bases. The germline V gene encodes CDR1 LNHDA and CDR2 SQIVND (reference sequence). The CDR3 is 15 residues long. Trimming removed 6 bases from V and 0 bases from J; junction bases left unmatched: 4. CDR3 sequence: CASRDRAYSNQPQHF. The CDR3 DNA follows: TGTGCCAGTAGGGACAGGGCTTATAGCAATCAGCCCCAGCATTTT. The full variable domain, in which reference TRBV19 and TRBJ1-5 provide the parts outside the CDR3, is DGGITQSPKYLFRKEGQNVTLSCEQNLNHDAMYWYRQDPGQGLRLIYYSQIVNDFQKGDIAEGYSVSREKKESFPLTVTSAQKNPTAFYLCASRDRAYSNQPQHFGDGTRLSIL.

The chain combines TRBV2 with TRBJ2-6; TRBD1 aligns across 9 bases. The CDR3 runs 17 residues. The V and J ends lost 6 bases and 0 bases, in that order; junction bases with no gene match: 6. The germline V gene has CDR1 SNHLY and CDR2 FYNNEI. The CDR3 loop is CASRPGQGVSGANVLTF. The CDR3 nucleotides read TGTGCCAGCAGGCCGGGACAGGGCGTCTCTGGGGCCAACGTCCTGACTTTC.

The chain recombines TRBV2 with TRBJ2-3; D not certain. V gave up 2 bases and J gave up 5 bases, with 2 bases separating them. The CDR3 is made up of 11 amino acids. Germline V gene data show CDR1 as SNHLY and CDR2 as FYNNEI. Here the CDR3 DNA reads TGTGCCAGCAGTGAACAAGATACGCAGTATTTT. This encodes CASSEQDTQYF.

The chain has TRBV19 and TRBJ2-1; 13 bases are shared with TRBD2. The CDR3 sequence is 15 residues long. V trimming: 1 base; J trimming: 10 bases; junction bases outside the gene matches: 4. Germline lookup yields CDR1 LNHDA and CDR2 SQIVND (reference sequence). The CDR3 reads CASSIAGLAGKEQFF. CDR3 nucleotide sequence: TGTGCCAGTAGTATAGCGGGACTAGCGGGAAAGGAGCAGTTCTTC.

The chain has TRBV5-1 and TRBJ2-7; D is possibly TRBD1 (6 bases). The CDR3 runs to 14 residues. Trimming removed 0 bases from V and 2 bases from J, with 9 bases in between. Germline CDR1 is SGHRS and CDR2 is YFSETQ. For the CDR3, the DNA is TGCGCCAGCAGCTTGGGCAAGGGGGCCTACGAGCAGTACTTC. Translation: CASSLGKGAYEQYF.

The rearrangement uses TRBV5-1 and TRBJ2-1; 9 bases map to TRBD2. The germline CDR1 and CDR2 sequences are SGHRS and YFSETQ. CDR3 size: 15 residues. J gave up 1 base and V 7 bases, and 6 bases lay outside the gene matches. The CDR3 nucleotides read TGCGCCAGCGGTCTTGCGGGAGGGTCCTACAATGAGCAGTTCTTC. Protein product: CASGLAGGSYNEQFF.

This rearrangement joins TRBV9 to TRBJ2-1; 8 bases fit TRBD2. The CDR3 totals 15 residues. Germline loops: CDR1 SGDLS, CDR2 YYNGEE. The V segment lost 3 bases and the J segment 5 bases; nucleotides outside the gene matches: 7. The CDR3 is CASSESGSRDNEQFF. DNA for the CDR3: TGTGCCAGCAGCGAGAGCGGGAGTAGAGACAATGAGCAGTTCTTC.

This chain connects TRBV13 to TRBJ2-2; TRBD2 agrees at 8 bases. This CDR3 is built from 15 residues. V trimming: 5 bases; J trimming: 5 bases; junction bases outside the gene matches: 7. Germline loops: CDR1 PRHDT, CDR2 FYEKMQ (reference sequence). The CDR3 loop reads CASSLGVAGTGELFF. For the CDR3, the DNA is TGTGCCAGCAGCCTTGGGGTAGCGGGAACCGGGGAGCTGTTTTTT. The full variable domain, rest sourced from reference TRBV13 and TRBJ2-2, is AAGVIQSPRHLIKEKRETATLKCYPIPRHDTVYWYQQGPGQDPQFLISFYEKMQSDKGSIPDRFSAQQFSDYHSELNMSSLELGDSALYFCASSLGVAGTGELFFGEGSRLTVL.

The genes are TRBV2 and TRBJ2-1; 9 positions agree with TRBD2. The CDR3 covers 13 residues. Germline assignment: CDR1 SNHLY and CDR2 FYNNEI. The V and J ends lost 6 bases and 6 bases, in that order; junction bases with no gene match: 3. The DNA of the CDR3 is TGTGCCAGCAGGGATAGCGGGGGCAATGAGCAGTTCTTC. It encodes CASRDSGGNEQFF.

Regarding this clone: The identical CDR3 is also encoded by other nucleotide sequences in the sample. The V gene is TRBV5-1, the J gene TRBJ2-6, with a weak D call TRBD1 (6 bases). Germline V gene sequence: CDR1 SGHRS, CDR2 YFSETQ. This CDR3 contains 15 residues. Between the trimmed V and J ends, which lost 4 bases and 1 base, there was a span of 9 bases. The CDR3 nucleotides are TGCGCCAGCAGCCCCAGGGGTTCTGGGGCCAACGTCCTGACTTTC. The encoded protein is CASSPRGSGANVLTF.

CDR3 sequence reads: CASSARTGGYTEAFF. The CDR3 nucleotides are TGTGCCAGCAGTGCAAGGACAGGGGGTTACACTGAAGCTTTCTTT. This chain links TRBV6-4 with TRBJ1-1, with 10 nucleotides matching TRBD1. With 4 bases clipped from V and 3 bases from J, the junction kept 5 bases outside the gene matches. CDR3 length equals 15 residues. The germline gives CDR1 MRHNA, CDR2 SNTAGT.

The V and J genes are TRBV18 and TRBJ2-1; a weak D match, TRBD2 (6 bases). There are 15 residues in the CDR3. Germline assignment: CDR1 KGHSH and CDR2 LQKENI. Trimming removed 3 bases at V and 2 bases at J, with 11 bases between. The chain's CDR3 is CASSPALAPYNEQFF. The CDR3, as DNA: TGTGCCAGCTCACCCGCGCTAGCGCCCTACAATGAGCAGTTCTTC.

V usage is TRBV5-1 and J usage is TRBJ2-3, with 7 bases matching TRBD2. Germline loops: CDR1 SGHRS, CDR2 YFSETQ. CDR3 size: 18 residues. V shed 4 bases and J 2 bases; nucleotides not matched to a gene: 16. CDR3: CASSPGVAGGIPTDTQYF. CDR3 coding DNA: TGCGCCAGCAGCCCCGGGGTAGCGGGTGGAATCCCCACAGATACGCAGTATTTT.

The rearrangement joins TRBV19 to TRBJ1-5, with D uncertain. V was pared by 3 bases and J by 0 bases, with 9 bases between. The CDR3 has 15 residues. Germline loops: CDR1 LNHDA, CDR2 SQIVND (reference sequence). In DNA, the CDR3 is TGTGCCAGTAGTATTGTGGCATATAGCAATCAGCCCCAGCATTTT. Translated, it gives CASSIVAYSNQPQHF.

This clone was seen only once. V and J are TRBV5-1 and TRBJ1-1; 7 nucleotides match TRBD1. The J segment lost 2 bases and the V segment lost 6 bases, leaving 7 bases of the junction unmatched. Germline V lookup: CDR1 SGHRS, CDR2 YFSETQ. The length of the CDR3 is 14 residues. The CDR3 reads CASTYGTVNTEAFF. CDR3 nucleotides: TGCGCCAGCACTTACGGGACAGTTAACACTGAAGCTTTCTTT.

The chain is built from TRBV7-2 and TRBJ2-5; no firm D call. The CDR3 runs 13 residues. V shed 5 bases and J shed 5 bases, with 12 bases lying between them. Germline loops: CDR1 SGHTA, CDR2 FQGNSA. CDR3 region: CASSHGDGETQYF. CDR3 in DNA: TGTGCCAGCAGCCACGGAGACGGGGAGACCCAGTACTTC.

This clone was found a few times. V and J are TRBV28 and TRBJ2-3; D not resolved. Deletions cut 3 bases from V and 6 bases from J, with 13 bases between. Germline V lookup: CDR1 MDHEN, CDR2 SYDVKM. This CDR3 contains 14 residues. The DNA of the CDR3 is TGTGCCAGCAGTTTGAGGCGGCGTAGTGATACGCAGTATTTT. This encodes CASSLRRRSDTQYF.

The rearrangement uses TRBV27 and TRBJ2-1; TRBD1 might be the D (6 bases). The V gene's germline CDR1 is MNHEY and CDR2 SMNVEV (reference sequence). Trimming took off 4 bases at V and 4 bases at J, with 11 bases between the two ends. The CDR3 is made up of 14 amino acids. The CDR3 sequence: CASSSGVSYNEQFF. CDR3 DNA: TGTGCCAGCAGTTCAGGGGTATCGTACAATGAGCAGTTCTTC.

The chain uses TRBV6-1 and TRBJ1-5; 9 bases are shared with TRBD1. J was trimmed by 5 bases and V by 1 base; bases with no gene match: 6. The CDR3 covers 16 residues. Germline V gene lookup returns CDR1 MNHNS and CDR2 SASEGT. The CDR3 coding sequence is TGTGCCAGCAGTGAAGTGGGAGGACAGGGGTATCAGCCCCAGCATTTT. Amino acids: CASSEVGGQGYQPQHF.

The chain recombines TRBV5-8 with TRBJ2-2; 12 bases match TRBD2. The V gene's germline CDR1 is SGHTS and CDR2 YDEGEE. V lost 4 bases, J lost 5 bases, and 18 bases stayed unmatched. There are 20 residues in the CDR3. The CDR3, as DNA: TGTGCCAGCAGCGCTGGGGGGACAGAACTCGGACTAGCGGGAACCGGGGAGCTGTTTTTT. Its protein is CASSAGGTELGLAGTGELFF.

The V and J genes are TRBV6-1 and TRBJ1-1, with 7 bases fitting TRBD1. The CDR3 has 14 amino acids. Germline lookup yields CDR1 MNHNS and CDR2 SASEGT. The J segment lost 4 bases and the V segment lost 4 bases, leaving 6 bases of the junction unmatched. The CDR3 loop reads CASSANRGSTEAFF. DNA for the CDR3: TGTGCCAGCAGTGCCAACAGGGGAAGCACTGAAGCTTTCTTT.

The V gene is TRBV30, the J gene TRBJ1-3; maybe TRBD1 (5 bases). Germline loops: CDR1 GTSNPN, CDR2 SVGIG (reference sequence). The CDR3 contains 15 residues. The V and J ends lost 1 base and 2 bases respectively, with 12 bases between them. The CDR3 nucleotides read TGTGCCTGGAGTGAGGATTGGGGCCCTGGAAACACCATATATTTT. It codes for CAWSEDWGPGNTIYF.

V is TRBV7-8 and J is TRBJ1-1; D is ambiguous. Trimming left V 1 base short and J 0 bases short, with 3 bases between. The CDR3 consists of 13 residues. In germline, CDR1 is SGHVS, CDR2 FQNEAQ. The CDR3 DNA is TGTGCCAGCAGCTTAGATATGAACACTGAAGCTTTCTTT. Translation: CASSLDMNTEAFF. The full variable domain, its missing parts supplied by reference TRBV7-8 and TRBJ1-1, is GAGVSQSPRYKVAKRGQDVALRCDPISGHVSLFWYQQALGQGPEFLTYFQNEAQLDKSGLPSDRFFAERPEGSVSTLKIQRTQQEDSAVYLCASSLDMNTEAFFGQGTRLTVV.

V and J are TRBV6-6 and TRBJ1-2; D is unclear. Germline V gene sequence: CDR1 MNHNY, CDR2 SVGAGI (reference sequence). V dropped 0 bases and J dropped 5 bases, with 16 bases sitting between them. This CDR3 comprises 16 residues. The DNA for the CDR3 is TGTGCCAGCAGTTACTCTGGACCGATAACGGGGTATGGCTACACCTTC. Translating gives CASSYSGPITGYGYTF.

V and J are TRBV19 and TRBJ2-6; 9 nucleotides agree with TRBD1. V trimming: 7 bases; J trimming: 3 bases; junction bases outside the gene matches: 10. Looked up from germline, CDR1 is LNHDA and CDR2 is SQIVND (reference sequence). This CDR3 is built from 17 residues. The CDR3 loop reads CASTAGTGSSGANVLTF. Here the CDR3 DNA reads TGTGCCAGTACCGCCGGGACAGGGTCTAGTGGGGCCAACGTCCTGACTTTC.

V and J are TRBV19 and TRBJ2-2; a possible D gene is TRBD2 (5 bases). The V end was cut by 6 bases, the J end by 4 bases, with 9 bases between. The length of the CDR3 is 13 residues. Germline CDR1 is LNHDA and CDR2 is SQIVND (reference sequence). Here the CDR3 reads CASRRAGTGELFF. DNA of the CDR3: TGTGCCAGTAGAAGGGCGGGCACCGGGGAGCTGTTTTTT.

The V and J genes are TRBV5-5 and TRBJ2-7; 8 positions match TRBD2. Per germline, CDR1 SGHKS and CDR2 YYEKEE (reference sequence). The CDR3 totals 17 residues. With 2 bases clipped from V and 2 bases from J, the junction kept 12 bases outside the gene matches. Here the CDR3 reads CASSFLRAGVIPYEQYF. CDR3 bases: TGTGCCAGCAGCTTTCTTCGAGCGGGAGTGATCCCCTACGAGCAGTACTTC. The entire variable domain, with the rest obtained from reference TRBV5-5 and TRBJ2-7, is as follows: DAGVTQSPTHLIKTRGQQVTLRCSPISGHKSVSWYQQVLGQGPQFIFQYYEKEERGRGNFPDRFSARQFPNYSSELNVNALLLGDSALYLCASSFLRAGVIPYEQYFGPGTRLTVT.